This T cell receptor beta chain originates from a study of shared clonotypes between healthy human individuals. The length of the CDR3 is 13 residues. CDR1 SGHNT and CDR2 YYREEE come from the germline V gene (reference sequence). With 4 bases removed from V and 3 bases from J, the gap between germline ends came to 9 bases. Only in-frame clones appear in the TCRdb table, and some are missing; sequencing was by immunoSEQ multiplex PCR. The profile covers about a million clones, with 60% to 80% appearing a single time and more than 0.85% taken by the ten largest. J is TRBJ2-3 and V is TRBV5-4, with D unresolved. This receptor was identified in a man aged 18 to 35 in good health. Some clones in this sample may be carry-over from other donors' samples. Sequenced input: memory CD4+ T cells from PBMCs. Subset defined: CD45RA-negative fraction. DNA for the CDR3: TGTGCCAGCAGCCCGACTGATACAGATACGCAGTATTTT. This sequence encodes CASSPTDTDTQYF. The full variable domain, its missing parts supplied by reference TRBV5-4 and TRBJ2-3, is ETGVTQSPTHLIKTRGQQVTLRCSSQSGHNTVSWYQQALGQGPQFIFQYYREEENGRGNFPPRFSGLQFPNYSSELNVNALELDDSALYLCASSPTDTDTQYFGPGTRLTVL.